This TCR beta chain was sequenced for a study of technical replicates of blood from several donors. Assay: immunoSEQ multiplex PCR; the TCRdb copy retains only in-frame clones and omits some. Of about 66,000 clones listed, about 91% are singletons. J was trimmed by 8 bases and V by 3 bases; bases with no gene match: 2. This CDR3 region has 13 residues. Germline CDR1 is MRHNA and CDR2 is SNTAGT. The V call is TRBV6-4, the J call TRBJ2-3; the match to TRBD2 covers 10 bases. The sequenced material came from T cells isolated from PBMCs. This receptor was taken from a human donor in good health. CDR3 sequence (DNA): TGTGCCAGCAGTGATCTAGCGGGAGTTACGCAGTATTTT. This codes for CASSDLAGVTQYF.